Detailed here is one TCR beta chain. This CDR3 is 16 amino acids long. V gave up 5 bases and J gave up 5 bases; unmatched junction bases: 10. Germline CDR1 is KGHSH and CDR2 is LQKENI. These data are taken from a study of technical replicates of blood from a handful of donors. Here immunoSEQ multiplex PCR was the method, and the copy in TCRdb shows in-frame clones only, minus some. The sample carries approximately 79,000 clones, around 96% recorded once. This sequence was found in a human donor in good health. This rearrangement joins TRBV18 to TRBJ2-5, with 11 bases fitting TRBD2. Source material: T cells isolated from PBMCs. CDR3 loop: CASSGTSGSVSETQYF. For the CDR3, the DNA is TGTGCCAGCTCAGGAACTAGCGGGAGTGTTTCGGAGACCCAGTACTTC.